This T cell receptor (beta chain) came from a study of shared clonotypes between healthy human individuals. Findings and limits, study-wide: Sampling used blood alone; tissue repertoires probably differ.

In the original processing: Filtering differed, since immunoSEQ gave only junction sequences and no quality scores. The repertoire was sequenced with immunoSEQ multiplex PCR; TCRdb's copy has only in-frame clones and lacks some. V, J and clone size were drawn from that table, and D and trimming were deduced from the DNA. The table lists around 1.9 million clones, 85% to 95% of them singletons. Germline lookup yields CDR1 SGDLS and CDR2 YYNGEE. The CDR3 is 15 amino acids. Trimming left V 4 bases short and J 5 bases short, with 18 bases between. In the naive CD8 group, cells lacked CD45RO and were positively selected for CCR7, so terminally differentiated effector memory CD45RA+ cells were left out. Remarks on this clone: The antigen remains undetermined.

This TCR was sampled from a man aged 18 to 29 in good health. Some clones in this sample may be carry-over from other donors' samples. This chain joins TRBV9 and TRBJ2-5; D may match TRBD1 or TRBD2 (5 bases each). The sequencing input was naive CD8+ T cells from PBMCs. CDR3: CASSPGFRDGETQYF. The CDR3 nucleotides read TGTGCCAGCAGCCCGGGCTTTAGGGACGGGGAGACCCAGTACTTC.